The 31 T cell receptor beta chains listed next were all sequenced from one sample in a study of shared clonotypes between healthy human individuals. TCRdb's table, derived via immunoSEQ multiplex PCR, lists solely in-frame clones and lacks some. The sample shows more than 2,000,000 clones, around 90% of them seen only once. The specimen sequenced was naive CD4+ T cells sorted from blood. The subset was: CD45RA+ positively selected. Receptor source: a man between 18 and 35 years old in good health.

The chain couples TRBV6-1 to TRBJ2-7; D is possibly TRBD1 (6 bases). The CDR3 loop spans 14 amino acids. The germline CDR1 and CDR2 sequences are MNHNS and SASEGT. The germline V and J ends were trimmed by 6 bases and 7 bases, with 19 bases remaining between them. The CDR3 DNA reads TGTGCCAGCAGGACAGACAGGATCGAAACGGAGCAGTACTTC. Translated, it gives CASRTDRIETEQYF.

This chain's CDR3 is CASSTDQGVVYEQYF. The CDR3 region has the DNA TGTGCCAGCAGCACAGATCAGGGGGTCGTTTACGAGCAGTACTTC. The chain is built from TRBV7-2 and TRBJ2-7, with 7 bases lining up with TRBD1. The junction had 11 bases not matched to a gene; V was cut back by 5 bases and J by 4 bases. CDR3 length: 15 amino acids. Germline V gene lookup returns CDR1 SGHTA and CDR2 FQGNSA.

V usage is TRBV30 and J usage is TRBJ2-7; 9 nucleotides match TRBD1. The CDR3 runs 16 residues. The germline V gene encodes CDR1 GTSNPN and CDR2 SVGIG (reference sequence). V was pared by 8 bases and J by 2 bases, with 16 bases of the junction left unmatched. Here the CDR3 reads CALSDPPGQGTYEQYF. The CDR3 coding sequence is TGTGCCCTCTCTGACCCCCCGGGACAGGGAACCTACGAGCAGTACTTC.

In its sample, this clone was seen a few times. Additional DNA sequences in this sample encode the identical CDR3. CDR3 DNA: TGTGCCATCAGTGAAGGGACAGCAGCTAACTATGGCTACACCTTC. It is translated as CAISEGTAANYGYTF. The rearrangement uses TRBV10-3 and TRBJ1-2; 7 bases map to TRBD1. The germline V gene has CDR1 ENHRY and CDR2 SYGVKD. Trimming took 3 bases from V and 0 from J; bases not matched to a gene: 4. CDR3 length: 15 residues.

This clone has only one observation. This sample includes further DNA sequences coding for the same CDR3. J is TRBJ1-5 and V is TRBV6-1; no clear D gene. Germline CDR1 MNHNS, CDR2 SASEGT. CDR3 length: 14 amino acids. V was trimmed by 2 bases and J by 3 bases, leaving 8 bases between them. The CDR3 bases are TGTGCCAGCAGTGAACGCAGCCTCAATCAGCCCCAGCATTTT. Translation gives CASSERSLNQPQHF.

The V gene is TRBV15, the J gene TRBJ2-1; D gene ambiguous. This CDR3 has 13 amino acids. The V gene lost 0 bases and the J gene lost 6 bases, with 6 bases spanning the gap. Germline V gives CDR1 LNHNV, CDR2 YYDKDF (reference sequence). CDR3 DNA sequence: TGTGCCACCAGCAGAGAGACCTTCAATGAGCAGTTCTTC. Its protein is CATSRETFNEQFF.

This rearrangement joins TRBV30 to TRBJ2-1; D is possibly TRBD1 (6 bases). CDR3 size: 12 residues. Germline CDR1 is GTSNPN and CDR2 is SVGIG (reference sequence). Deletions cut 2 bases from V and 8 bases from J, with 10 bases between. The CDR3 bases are TGTGCCTGGAGTCGGACAGCCTATGAGCAGTTCTTC. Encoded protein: CAWSRTAYEQFF.

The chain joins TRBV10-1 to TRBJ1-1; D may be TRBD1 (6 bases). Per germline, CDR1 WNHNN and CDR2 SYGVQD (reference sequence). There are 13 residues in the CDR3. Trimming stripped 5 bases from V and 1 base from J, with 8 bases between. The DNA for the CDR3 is TGCGCCAGCAGTTGGGACAAGAACACTGAAGCTTTCTTT. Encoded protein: CASSWDKNTEAFF.

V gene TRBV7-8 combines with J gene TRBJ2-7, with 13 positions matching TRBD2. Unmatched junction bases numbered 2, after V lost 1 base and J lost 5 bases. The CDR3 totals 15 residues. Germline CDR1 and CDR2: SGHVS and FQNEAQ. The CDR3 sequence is CASSLVTSGRDEQYF. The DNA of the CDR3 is TGTGCCAGCAGCTTAGTTACTAGCGGGAGGGACGAGCAGTACTTC.

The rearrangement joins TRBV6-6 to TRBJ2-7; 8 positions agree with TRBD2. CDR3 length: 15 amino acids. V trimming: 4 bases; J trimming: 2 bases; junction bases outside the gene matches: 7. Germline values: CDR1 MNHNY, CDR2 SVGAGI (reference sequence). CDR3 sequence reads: CASSSPERGTYEQYF. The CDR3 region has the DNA TGTGCCAGCAGTTCCCCTGAGCGGGGGACCTACGAGCAGTACTTC.

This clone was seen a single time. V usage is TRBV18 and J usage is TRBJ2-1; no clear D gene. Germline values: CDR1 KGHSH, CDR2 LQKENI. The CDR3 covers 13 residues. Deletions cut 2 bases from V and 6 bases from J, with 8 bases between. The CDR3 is CASSPMEFNEQFF. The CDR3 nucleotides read TGTGCCAGCTCACCAATGGAGTTCAATGAGCAGTTCTTC.

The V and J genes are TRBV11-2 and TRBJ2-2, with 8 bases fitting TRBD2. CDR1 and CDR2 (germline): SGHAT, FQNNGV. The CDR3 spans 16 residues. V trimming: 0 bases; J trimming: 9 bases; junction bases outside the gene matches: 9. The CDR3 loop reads CASSLDSGALSRELFF. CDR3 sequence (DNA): TGTGCCAGCAGCTTAGATAGCGGGGCCCTTTCACGGGAGCTGTTTTTT.

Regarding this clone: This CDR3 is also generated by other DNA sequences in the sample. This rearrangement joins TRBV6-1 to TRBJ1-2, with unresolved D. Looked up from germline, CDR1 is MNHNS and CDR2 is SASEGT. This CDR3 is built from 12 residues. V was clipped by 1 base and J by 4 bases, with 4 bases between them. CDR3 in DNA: TGTGCCAGCAGTGAAGTTGGCTATGGCTACACCTTC. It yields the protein CASSEVGYGYTF.

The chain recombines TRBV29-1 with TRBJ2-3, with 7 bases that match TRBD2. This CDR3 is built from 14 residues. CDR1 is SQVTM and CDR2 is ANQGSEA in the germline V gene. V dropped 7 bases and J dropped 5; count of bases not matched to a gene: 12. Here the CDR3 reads CSAWSGENVDTQYF. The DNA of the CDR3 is TGCAGCGCCTGGAGCGGGGAGAATGTAGATACGCAGTATTTT.

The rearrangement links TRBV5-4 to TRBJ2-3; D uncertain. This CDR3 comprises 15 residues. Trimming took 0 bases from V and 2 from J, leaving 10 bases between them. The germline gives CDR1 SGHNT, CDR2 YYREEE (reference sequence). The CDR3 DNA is TGTGCCAGCAGCTTGGCAGTTACTCACACAGATACGCAGTATTTT. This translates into CASSLAVTHTDTQYF.

For the CDR3, the DNA is TGTGCTAGTGGTTTGCCCCACAGGGGCCCTCCTGGAAACACCATATATTTT. It translates to CASGLPHRGPPGNTIYF. The gene calls are TRBV12-5 and TRBJ1-3; 7 bases fit TRBD1. This CDR3 comprises 17 residues. Trimming at V came to 2 bases and at J to 2 bases, leaving 9 bases not matched to a gene. Looked up from germline, CDR1 is LGHNT and CDR2 is FRNRAP. Looking up the rest from reference TRBV12-5 and TRBJ1-3 gives the full variable domain: DARVTQTPRHKVTEMGQEVTMRCQPILGHNTVFWYRQTMMQGLELLAYFRNRAPLDDSGMPKDRFSAEMPDATLATLKIQPSEPRDSAVYFCASGLPHRGPPGNTIYFGEGSWLTVV.

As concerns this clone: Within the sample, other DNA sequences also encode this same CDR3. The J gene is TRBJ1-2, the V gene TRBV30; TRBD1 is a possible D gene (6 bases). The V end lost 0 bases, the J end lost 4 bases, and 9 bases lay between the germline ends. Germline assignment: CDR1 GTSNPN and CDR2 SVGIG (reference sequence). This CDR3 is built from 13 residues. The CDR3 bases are TGTGCCTGGAGTGTACAGGGATCCTATGGCTACACCTTC. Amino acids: CAWSVQGSYGYTF.

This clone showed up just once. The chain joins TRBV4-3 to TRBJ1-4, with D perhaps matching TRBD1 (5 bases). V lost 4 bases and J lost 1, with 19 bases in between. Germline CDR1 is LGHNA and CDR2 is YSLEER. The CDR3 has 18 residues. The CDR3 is CASSRGVQHQGTNEKLFF. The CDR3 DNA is TGCGCCAGCAGCCGAGGCGTCCAACATCAGGGAACTAATGAAAAACTGTTTTTT.

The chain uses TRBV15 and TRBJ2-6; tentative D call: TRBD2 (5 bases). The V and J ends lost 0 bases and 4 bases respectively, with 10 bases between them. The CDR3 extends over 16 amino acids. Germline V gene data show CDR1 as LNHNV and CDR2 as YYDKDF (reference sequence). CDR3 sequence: CATSRDRLQGANVLTF. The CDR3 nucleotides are TGTGCCACCAGCAGAGATCGACTACAAGGGGCCAACGTCCTGACTTTC.

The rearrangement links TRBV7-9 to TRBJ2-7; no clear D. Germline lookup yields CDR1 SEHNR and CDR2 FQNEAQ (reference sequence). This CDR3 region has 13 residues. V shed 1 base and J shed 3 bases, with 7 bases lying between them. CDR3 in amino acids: CASSLESLYEQYF. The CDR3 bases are TGTGCCAGCAGCTTAGAATCTCTCTACGAGCAGTACTTC.

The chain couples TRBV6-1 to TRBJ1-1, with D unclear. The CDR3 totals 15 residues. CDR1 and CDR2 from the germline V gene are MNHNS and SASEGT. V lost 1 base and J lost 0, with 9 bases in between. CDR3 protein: CASSEDSRLNTEAFF. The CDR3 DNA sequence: TGTGCCAGCAGTGAAGACAGCAGACTGAACACTGAAGCTTTCTTT.

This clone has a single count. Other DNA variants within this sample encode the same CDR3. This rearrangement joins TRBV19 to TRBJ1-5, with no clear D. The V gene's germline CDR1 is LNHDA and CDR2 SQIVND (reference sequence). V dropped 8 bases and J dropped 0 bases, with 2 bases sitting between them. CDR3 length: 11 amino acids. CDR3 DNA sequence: TGTGCCAGTTCTAGCAATCAGCCCCAGCATTTT. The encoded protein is CASSSNQPQHF.

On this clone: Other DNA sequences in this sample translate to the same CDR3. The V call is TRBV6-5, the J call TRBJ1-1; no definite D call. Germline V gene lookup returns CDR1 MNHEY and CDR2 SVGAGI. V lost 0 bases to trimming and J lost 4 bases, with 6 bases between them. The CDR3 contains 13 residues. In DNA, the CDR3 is TGTGCCAGCAGTTACTCGAGAGGCACTGAAGCTTTCTTT. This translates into CASSYSRGTEAFF.

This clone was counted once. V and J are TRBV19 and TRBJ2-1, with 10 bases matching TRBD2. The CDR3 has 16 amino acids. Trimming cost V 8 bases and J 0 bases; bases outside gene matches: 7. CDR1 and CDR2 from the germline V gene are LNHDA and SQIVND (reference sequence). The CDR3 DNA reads TGTGCCAGTGCTAGCGGGAGTCTCAGCTCCTACAATGAGCAGTTCTTC. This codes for CASASGSLSSYNEQFF.

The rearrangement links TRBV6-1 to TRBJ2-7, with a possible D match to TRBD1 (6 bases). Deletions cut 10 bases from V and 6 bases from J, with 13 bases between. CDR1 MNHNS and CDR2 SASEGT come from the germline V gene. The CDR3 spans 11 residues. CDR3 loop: CAIEGVGEQYF. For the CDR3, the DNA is TGTGCCATCGAGGGGGTGGGCGAGCAGTACTTC.

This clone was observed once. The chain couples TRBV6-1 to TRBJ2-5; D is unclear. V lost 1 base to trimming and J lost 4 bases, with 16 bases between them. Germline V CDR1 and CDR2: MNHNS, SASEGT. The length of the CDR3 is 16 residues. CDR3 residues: CASSEGYIKVSETQYF. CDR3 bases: TGTGCCAGCAGTGAAGGGTATATAAAGGTTTCAGAGACCCAGTACTTC.

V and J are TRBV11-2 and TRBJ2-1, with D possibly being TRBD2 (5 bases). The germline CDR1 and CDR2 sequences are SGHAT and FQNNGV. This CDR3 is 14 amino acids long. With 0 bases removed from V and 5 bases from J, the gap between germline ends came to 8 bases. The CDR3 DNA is TGTGCCAGCAGCTTAGAGCGAGCGGACAATGAGCAGTTCTTC. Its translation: CASSLERADNEQFF.

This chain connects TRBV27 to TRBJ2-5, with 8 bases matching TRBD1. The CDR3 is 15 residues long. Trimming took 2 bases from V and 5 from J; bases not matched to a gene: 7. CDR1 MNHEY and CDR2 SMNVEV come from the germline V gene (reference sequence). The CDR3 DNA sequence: TGTGCCAGCAGTTTACGGACAGGGATGTCGGAGACCCAGTACTTC. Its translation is CASSLRTGMSETQYF.

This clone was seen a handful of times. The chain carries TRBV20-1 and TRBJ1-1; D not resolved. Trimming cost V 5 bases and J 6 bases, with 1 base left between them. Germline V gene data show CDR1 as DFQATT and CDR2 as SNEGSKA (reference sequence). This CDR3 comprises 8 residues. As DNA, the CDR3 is TGCAGTGCTTCTGAAGCTTTCTTT. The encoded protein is CSASEAFF.

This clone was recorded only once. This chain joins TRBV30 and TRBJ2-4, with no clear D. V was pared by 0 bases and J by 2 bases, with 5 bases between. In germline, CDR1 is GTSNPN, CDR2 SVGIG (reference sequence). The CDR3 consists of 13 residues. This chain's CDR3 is CAWSVGSKNIQYF. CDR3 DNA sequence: TGTGCCTGGAGTGTGGGGTCCAAAAACATTCAGTACTTC.

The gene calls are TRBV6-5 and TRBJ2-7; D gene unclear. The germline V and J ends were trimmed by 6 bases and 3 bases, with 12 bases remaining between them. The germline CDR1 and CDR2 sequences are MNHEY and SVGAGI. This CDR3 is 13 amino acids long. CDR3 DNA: TGTGCCAGCAGCCCCGTGGGATTCTACGAGCAGTACTTC. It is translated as CASSPVGFYEQYF.